The source of this TCR beta chain is a study of blood T cell repertoires in COVID-19. Study overall: Italy, Spain and the United States were the sources of the convalescent and acute COVID-19 samples. In each case, the material was cDNA or gDNA derived from T cells, B-cell-depleted T cells, or PBMCs.

CDR1 and CDR2 from the germline V gene are SGHRS and YFSETQ. This CDR3 spans 15 amino acids. V trimming: 0 bases; J trimming: 3 bases; junction bases outside the gene matches: 4. Authors' analysis steps: Reference gene primer amplification gave nucleated cell count estimates. Using immunoSEQ multiplex PCR, the repertoire was profiled, and TCRdb retains in-frame clones only, with some absent. From that table come the V and J calls and clone size; the DNA was used to work out D and trimming. This table has nearly 55,000 clones, more than 60% appearing once. This sequence originates from a human donor with active or convalescent COVID-19. The donor label of this sample is uncertain. This sequence joins TRBV5-1 and TRBJ2-7; TRBD2 aligns across 9 bases. The sample taken for sequencing was peripheral blood. CDR3 sequence (DNA): TGCGCCAGCAGCTTGGACACTAGCGGGCTCTACGAGCAGTACTTC. Translating it yields CASSLDTSGLYEQYF.